The entry below gives a single T cell receptor (beta chain) sequence along with its context. What it binds is not known. The data were obtained in a study of vaccination and CD4 T cells after COVID-19. Stated time point: late sampling 161 to 241 days after vaccination in a few convalescent patients. Treatment denoted: roughly 11-day PBMC culture with coronavirus spike peptide pools or control peptides (ViraFEST assay). Cultured CD4+ T cells had their DNA profiled by the Oncomine TCR Beta short-read assay. Using its own MiXCR run on the PCR reads, TCRdb lists one record per CDR3 protein. The sample contains approximately 20,000 distinct CDR3 sequences, about 46% of which appear only once. V dropped 1 base and J dropped 14; count of bases not matched to a gene: 11. The CDR3 has 14 amino acids. The V gene's germline CDR1 is SEHNR and CDR2 FQNEAQ (reference sequence).

The sample in question was CD4+ T cells from blood, cultured in vitro, obtained about 7 months after SARS-CoV-2 vaccination. This rearrangement joins TRBV7-9 to TRBJ2-1; 7 bases are shared with TRBD2. The TCR originated in a human donor who had recovered from COVID-19. CDR3 sequence (DNA): TGTGCCAGCAGCTTAGGGTTTGGGGGAGGGGAGAAGTTCTTC. Encoded protein: CASSLGFGGGEKFF.